This TCR beta chain was captured by sequencing in a study of T-cell memory formation after mild COVID-19. The wider study: Most TCR clusters belonged to a single donor.

With 1 base clipped from V and 0 bases from J, the junction kept 6 bases outside the gene matches. Per the germline V gene, CDR1 is LGHNT and CDR2 is FRNRAP. The CDR3 sequence is 16 residues long. TCRdb re-analysed the 5' RACE reads in MiXCR, keeping a single row per CDR3 protein. Seen here are more than 25,000 distinct CDR3 sequences, around 7% observed once, and the top ten hold roughly 14%. This clonotype was seen at least ten times. This TCR derives from an adult woman who had mild COVID-19 (a few samples of this study predate the infection). Cell type and time point are not known. V and J are TRBV12-5 and TRBJ2-7; 7 bases align to TRBD2. The sample was PBMCs or a T cell subset sorted from them (not recorded which). CDR3 sequence (DNA): TGTGCTAGTGGTTTGGCCCTGCGGGAGTCCTCCTACGAGCAGTACTTC. This translates into CASGLALRESSYEQYF.